The 29 T cell receptor beta chains below all came from one sample that was sequenced in a study of cytomegalovirus exposure and HLA in healthy donors. PCR used 60 Vbeta primers and 13 Jbeta primers. Measured with immunoSEQ multiplex PCR; TCRdb has only the in-frame clones, and not every one. In the table there are about 210,000 clones, about 88% of which are singletons. Sequenced material: PBMCs. The receptors were gathered from a girl aged 2 to 10 in good health and CMV-seronegative.

V gene TRBV6-5 combines with J gene TRBJ2-7, with 8 nucleotides matching TRBD2. The CDR3 extends over 14 amino acids. Per the germline V gene, CDR1 is MNHEY and CDR2 is SVGAGI. J gave up 2 bases and V 4 bases, and 4 bases lay outside the gene matches. CDR3 DNA sequence: TGTGCCAGCAGTTTAGCGGGACGGACCTACGAGCAGTACTTC. It codes for CASSLAGRTYEQYF.

V gene TRBV2 combines with J gene TRBJ1-2; 9 bases match TRBD1. Trimming took 3 bases from V and 5 from J; bases not matched to a gene: 4. This CDR3 is built from 14 residues. Germline V CDR1 and CDR2: SNHLY, FYNNEI. The chain's CDR3 is CASSEGQGGYGYTF. The CDR3 DNA reads TGTGCCAGCAGTGAGGGACAGGGAGGGTATGGCTACACCTTC.

The rearrangement uses TRBV14 and TRBJ1-3, with D hard to call. The CDR3 is 16 amino acids. Germline CDR1 SGHDN, CDR2 FVKESK. V lost 6 bases, J lost 0 bases, and 15 bases lay in between. The CDR3 DNA reads TGTGCCAGCAGTCTCTACAGTAGACGCTCTGGAAACACCATATATTTT. Amino acids: CASSLYSRRSGNTIYF.

This clone was counted once. The chain carries TRBV18 and TRBJ1-1; 7 bases are a match to TRBD1. V lost 0 bases, J lost 1 base, and 11 bases stayed unmatched. The germline V gene encodes CDR1 KGHSH and CDR2 LQKENI. The CDR3 sequence is 18 residues long. The CDR3 sequence: CASSPPGQPLGPNTEAFF. CDR3 DNA: TGTGCCAGCTCACCACCGGGACAGCCCTTAGGGCCGAACACTGAAGCTTTCTTT.

The chain carries TRBV27 and TRBJ1-2; 9 positions agree with TRBD1. This CDR3 has 16 residues. The germline V gene encodes CDR1 MNHEY and CDR2 SMNVEV (reference sequence). J gave up 4 bases and V 4 bases, and 10 bases lay outside the gene matches. CDR3 in DNA: TGTGCCAGCAGTTCAACTGACAGGGGGTTGGGCTATGGCTACACCTTC. It yields the protein CASSSTDRGLGYGYTF.

V usage is TRBV4-1 and J usage is TRBJ1-5; a weak D match, TRBD1 (6 bases). This CDR3 spans 15 amino acids. CDR1 MGHRA and CDR2 YSYEKL come from the germline V gene. V was trimmed by 4 bases and J by 5 bases, leaving 15 bases between them. The CDR3 DNA reads as TGCGCCAGCAGCCCTCAAGCAGGGGCCTATCAGCCCCAGCATTTT. The encoded protein is CASSPQAGAYQPQHF.

J is TRBJ2-1 and V is TRBV5-6; 7 nucleotides align to TRBD1. J was trimmed by 0 bases and V by 6 bases; bases with no gene match: 18. CDR1 and CDR2 from the germline V gene are SGHDT and YYEEEE. The CDR3 is made up of 19 amino acids. The CDR3 nucleotides read TGTGCCAGCAACCTTGGGATAAAGGGGGACAGAAGCTCCTACAATGAGCAGTTCTTC. This translates into CASNLGIKGDRSSYNEQFF.

The chain employs TRBV9 and TRBJ2-2, with D possibly being TRBD1 (6 bases). The V end lost 3 bases, the J end lost 1 base, and 13 bases lay between the germline ends. The V gene's germline CDR1 is SGDLS and CDR2 YYNGEE. This CDR3 contains 16 residues. CDR3 nucleotide sequence: TGTGCCAGCAGCGGGTCAGGGGCGATGAACACCGGGGAGCTGTTTTTT. This sequence encodes CASSGSGAMNTGELFF.

The V call is TRBV5-6, the J call TRBJ2-6; D remains unclear. Germline V gives CDR1 SGHDT, CDR2 YYEEEE. V was trimmed by 0 bases and J by 0 bases, leaving 7 bases between them. The CDR3 extends over 16 amino acids. DNA of the CDR3: TGTGCCAGCAGCTTGGGTGTTAGCTCTGGGGCCAACGTCCTGACTTTC. It yields the protein CASSLGVSSGANVLTF.

The gene calls are TRBV10-3 and TRBJ2-7, with D perhaps matching TRBD1 (6 bases). Germline CDR1 ENHRY, CDR2 SYGVKD. Trimming removed 10 bases from V and 4 bases from J, with 11 bases in between. The CDR3 runs to 11 residues. CDR3 residues: CATGQSYEQYF. CDR3 coding DNA: TGTGCCACTGGACAGTCTTACGAGCAGTACTTC.

This chain uses TRBV7-8 with TRBJ2-2; D might be TRBD1 (5 bases). CDR1 and CDR2 from the germline V gene are SGHVS and FQNEAQ. Trimming took off 1 base at V and 0 bases at J, with 12 bases between the two ends. CDR3 length: 17 residues. The CDR3 nucleotides read TGTGCCAGCAGCTTAGGCCGAAGGGGCGCGAACACCGGGGAGCTGTTTTTT. Translation: CASSLGRRGANTGELFF.

Only a few counts were recorded for this clone. This chain connects TRBV6-6 to TRBJ2-1; 9 bases are shared with TRBD2. Germline lookup yields CDR1 MNHNY and CDR2 SVGAGI (reference sequence). This CDR3 has 14 residues. The V segment lost 7 bases and the J segment 6 bases; nucleotides outside the gene matches: 7. CDR3 coding DNA: TGTGCCAGCACTTTTGGACTAGCGCTCAATGAGCAGTTCTTC. Protein sequence: CASTFGLALNEQFF.

This clone has a single count. The chain is built from TRBV13 and TRBJ1-2, with 11 nucleotides matching TRBD1. The V gene end was trimmed by 3 bases and the J gene end by 7 bases; junction bases not matched to a gene: 7. Germline loops: CDR1 PRHDT, CDR2 FYEKMQ (reference sequence). There are 15 residues in the CDR3. The CDR3 loop reads CASSFRTGGSGGYTF. The CDR3 DNA reads as TGTGCCAGCAGCTTCAGGACAGGGGGCTCGGGTGGCTACACCTTC.

The chain has TRBV4-1 and TRBJ1-6; TRBD1 might be the D (6 bases). The germline V and J ends were trimmed by 0 bases and 9 bases, with 12 bases remaining between them. Germline V gene lookup returns CDR1 MGHRA and CDR2 YSYEKL. CDR3 length equals 15 residues. CDR3 bases: TGCGCCAGCAGCCAAGAAGGACAGCGTACTTCACCCCTCCACTTT. This sequence encodes CASSQEGQRTSPLHF.

This rearrangement joins TRBV10-3 to TRBJ2-7; the match to TRBD1 covers 11 bases. V lost 3 bases, J lost 4 bases, and 5 bases stayed unmatched. Germline V CDR1 and CDR2: ENHRY, SYGVKD. The CDR3 sequence is 15 residues long. CDR3 in amino acids: CAISDPGQGVYEQYF. CDR3 in DNA: TGTGCCATCAGTGATCCGGGACAGGGGGTTTACGAGCAGTACTTC.

J is TRBJ1-3 and V is TRBV6-5; 9 bases map to TRBD1. Germline V lookup: CDR1 MNHEY, CDR2 SVGAGI. The CDR3 loop spans 15 amino acids. Losses at the gene ends were 5 bases for V and 4 bases for J; bases not matched to a gene: 6. In DNA, the CDR3 is TGTGCCAGCAGTCCACAGGGGGCGCGAGGAAACACCATATATTTT. Translated: CASSPQGARGNTIYF.

CDR3 sequence: CASSIRQGSAYEQYF. The CDR3 bases are TGTGCCAGCAGCATCCGACAGGGTAGCGCCTACGAGCAGTACTTC. J is TRBJ2-7 and V is TRBV6-5; TRBD1 agrees at 7 bases. CDR3 size: 15 residues. The V segment lost 6 bases and the J segment 2 bases; nucleotides outside the gene matches: 10. Germline values: CDR1 MNHEY, CDR2 SVGAGI.

The chain uses TRBV5-4 and TRBJ2-1, with 8 bases aligning to TRBD2. V shed 4 bases and J 6 bases; nucleotides not matched to a gene: 9. CDR3 length: 15 amino acids. Germline values: CDR1 SGHNT, CDR2 YYREEE (reference sequence). The CDR3 region has the DNA TGTGCCAGCAGCCGGATTAGAGGGACTAGCAATGAGCAGTTCTTC. Translation: CASSRIRGTSNEQFF. The complete variable domain, with remaining parts taken from reference TRBV5-4 and TRBJ2-1, reads ETGVTQSPTHLIKTRGQQVTLRCSSQSGHNTVSWYQQALGQGPQFIFQYYREEENGRGNFPPRFSGLQFPNYSSELNVNALELDDSALYLCASSRIRGTSNEQFFGPGTRLTVL.

The chain recombines TRBV19 with TRBJ1-2; D is unclear. The CDR3 spans 13 residues. V shed 0 bases and J shed 2 bases, with 4 bases lying between them. The V gene's germline CDR1 is LNHDA and CDR2 SQIVND (reference sequence). The CDR3: CASSIDRNYGYTF. The CDR3 DNA sequence: TGTGCCAGTAGTATAGACAGGAACTATGGCTACACCTTC.

V gene TRBV7-9 combines with J gene TRBJ1-1; maybe TRBD1 (5 bases). Trimming removed 5 bases at V and 5 bases at J, with 12 bases between. The CDR3 is 13 amino acids. From germline, CDR1 is SEHNR and CDR2 FQNEAQ (reference sequence). DNA for the CDR3: TGTGCCAGCAGCCAAGGGGACTATACTGAAGCTTTCTTT. It is translated as CASSQGDYTEAFF.

CDR3 in amino acids: CAISESGLAGPATGELFF. The CDR3 nucleotides read TGTGCCATCAGTGAGTCGGGACTAGCGGGACCGGCCACCGGGGAGCTGTTTTTT. The V gene is TRBV10-3, the J gene TRBJ2-2, with 13 positions matching TRBD2. The CDR3 is 18 amino acids. Germline V CDR1 and CDR2: ENHRY, SYGVKD. Germline trimming cut 0 bases from V and 4 bases from J; bases unmatched to any gene: 5.

This rearrangement joins TRBV6-1 to TRBJ2-3, with D uncertain. Trimming took off 11 bases at V and 1 base at J, with 10 bases between the two ends. Germline CDR1 MNHNS, CDR2 SASEGT. CDR3 length: 12 amino acids. The CDR3 nucleotides read TGTGCCGCGGCACGGGGCACAGATACGCAGTATTTT. It translates to CAAARGTDTQYF.

This clone was counted between two and nine times. This chain connects TRBV25-1 to TRBJ2-1; 11 bases are shared with TRBD2. Germline V CDR1 and CDR2: MGHDK, SYGVNS. This CDR3 has 15 residues. The junction had 5 bases not matched to a gene; V was cut back by 5 bases and J by 5 bases. CDR3 amino acids: CASSRLAGSHNEQFF. The CDR3 bases are TGTGCCAGCAGTAGACTAGCGGGATCCCACAATGAGCAGTTCTTC.

The V and J genes are TRBV10-3 and TRBJ1-4; D unclear. Germline V gene lookup returns CDR1 ENHRY and CDR2 SYGVKD. The CDR3 runs 14 residues. Trimming shortened V by 3 bases and J by 5 bases, and 10 bases separated the two germline ends. As DNA, the CDR3 is TGTGCCATCAGTGATTTCGGGGTCAATGAAAAACTGTTTTTT. Encoded protein: CAISDFGVNEKLFF.

V is TRBV2 and J is TRBJ2-7; TRBD1 is a possible D gene (6 bases). Germline values: CDR1 SNHLY, CDR2 FYNNEI. V lost 5 bases, J lost 4 bases, and 12 bases lay in between. The CDR3 consists of 13 residues. The CDR3 is CASSSGQPYEQYF. The CDR3 nucleotides are TGTGCCAGCAGTTCAGGACAGCCTTACGAGCAGTACTTC.

The chain combines TRBV29-1 with TRBJ1-1, with TRBD1 matching 7 bases. The CDR3 has 18 amino acids. The trim removed 4 bases at V and 7 bases at J, leaving 24 bases unmatched. Germline V lookup: CDR1 SQVTM, CDR2 ANQGSEA. The CDR3 reads CSVAFLLGPTGKEGEAFF. The CDR3 DNA reads as TGCAGCGTTGCGTTCCTTCTTGGGCCGACAGGGAAGGAAGGTGAAGCTTTCTTT.

V is TRBV5-1 and J is TRBJ2-3; D is unclear. The CDR3 is 14 residues long. The germline CDR1 and CDR2 sequences are SGHRS and YFSETQ. Trimming shortened V by 0 bases and J by 2 bases, and 7 bases separated the two germline ends. CDR3 in DNA: TGCGCCAGCAGCTTGGGGGCGTTCACAGATACGCAGTATTTT. Its translation is CASSLGAFTDTQYF.

The rearrangement links TRBV10-3 to TRBJ1-5; tentatively, D is TRBD1 (5 bases). V was pared by 8 bases and J by 4 bases, with 12 bases between. CDR3 length: 13 residues. The germline CDR1 and CDR2 sequences are ENHRY and SYGVKD. CDR3 sequence: CAIRGEGNQPQHF. The CDR3 nucleotides read TGTGCCATCCGGGGGGAGGGGAATCAGCCCCAGCATTTT.

The CDR3 reads CASTTSGLADSYEQYF. The CDR3 nucleotides are TGTGCCAGCACCACCTCGGGACTAGCGGACTCCTACGAGCAGTACTTC. The genes are TRBV7-9 and TRBJ2-7; 11 bases line up with TRBD2. The CDR3 totals 16 residues. J was trimmed by 0 bases and V by 7 bases; bases with no gene match: 8. Germline V gene data show CDR1 as SEHNR and CDR2 as FQNEAQ (reference sequence).